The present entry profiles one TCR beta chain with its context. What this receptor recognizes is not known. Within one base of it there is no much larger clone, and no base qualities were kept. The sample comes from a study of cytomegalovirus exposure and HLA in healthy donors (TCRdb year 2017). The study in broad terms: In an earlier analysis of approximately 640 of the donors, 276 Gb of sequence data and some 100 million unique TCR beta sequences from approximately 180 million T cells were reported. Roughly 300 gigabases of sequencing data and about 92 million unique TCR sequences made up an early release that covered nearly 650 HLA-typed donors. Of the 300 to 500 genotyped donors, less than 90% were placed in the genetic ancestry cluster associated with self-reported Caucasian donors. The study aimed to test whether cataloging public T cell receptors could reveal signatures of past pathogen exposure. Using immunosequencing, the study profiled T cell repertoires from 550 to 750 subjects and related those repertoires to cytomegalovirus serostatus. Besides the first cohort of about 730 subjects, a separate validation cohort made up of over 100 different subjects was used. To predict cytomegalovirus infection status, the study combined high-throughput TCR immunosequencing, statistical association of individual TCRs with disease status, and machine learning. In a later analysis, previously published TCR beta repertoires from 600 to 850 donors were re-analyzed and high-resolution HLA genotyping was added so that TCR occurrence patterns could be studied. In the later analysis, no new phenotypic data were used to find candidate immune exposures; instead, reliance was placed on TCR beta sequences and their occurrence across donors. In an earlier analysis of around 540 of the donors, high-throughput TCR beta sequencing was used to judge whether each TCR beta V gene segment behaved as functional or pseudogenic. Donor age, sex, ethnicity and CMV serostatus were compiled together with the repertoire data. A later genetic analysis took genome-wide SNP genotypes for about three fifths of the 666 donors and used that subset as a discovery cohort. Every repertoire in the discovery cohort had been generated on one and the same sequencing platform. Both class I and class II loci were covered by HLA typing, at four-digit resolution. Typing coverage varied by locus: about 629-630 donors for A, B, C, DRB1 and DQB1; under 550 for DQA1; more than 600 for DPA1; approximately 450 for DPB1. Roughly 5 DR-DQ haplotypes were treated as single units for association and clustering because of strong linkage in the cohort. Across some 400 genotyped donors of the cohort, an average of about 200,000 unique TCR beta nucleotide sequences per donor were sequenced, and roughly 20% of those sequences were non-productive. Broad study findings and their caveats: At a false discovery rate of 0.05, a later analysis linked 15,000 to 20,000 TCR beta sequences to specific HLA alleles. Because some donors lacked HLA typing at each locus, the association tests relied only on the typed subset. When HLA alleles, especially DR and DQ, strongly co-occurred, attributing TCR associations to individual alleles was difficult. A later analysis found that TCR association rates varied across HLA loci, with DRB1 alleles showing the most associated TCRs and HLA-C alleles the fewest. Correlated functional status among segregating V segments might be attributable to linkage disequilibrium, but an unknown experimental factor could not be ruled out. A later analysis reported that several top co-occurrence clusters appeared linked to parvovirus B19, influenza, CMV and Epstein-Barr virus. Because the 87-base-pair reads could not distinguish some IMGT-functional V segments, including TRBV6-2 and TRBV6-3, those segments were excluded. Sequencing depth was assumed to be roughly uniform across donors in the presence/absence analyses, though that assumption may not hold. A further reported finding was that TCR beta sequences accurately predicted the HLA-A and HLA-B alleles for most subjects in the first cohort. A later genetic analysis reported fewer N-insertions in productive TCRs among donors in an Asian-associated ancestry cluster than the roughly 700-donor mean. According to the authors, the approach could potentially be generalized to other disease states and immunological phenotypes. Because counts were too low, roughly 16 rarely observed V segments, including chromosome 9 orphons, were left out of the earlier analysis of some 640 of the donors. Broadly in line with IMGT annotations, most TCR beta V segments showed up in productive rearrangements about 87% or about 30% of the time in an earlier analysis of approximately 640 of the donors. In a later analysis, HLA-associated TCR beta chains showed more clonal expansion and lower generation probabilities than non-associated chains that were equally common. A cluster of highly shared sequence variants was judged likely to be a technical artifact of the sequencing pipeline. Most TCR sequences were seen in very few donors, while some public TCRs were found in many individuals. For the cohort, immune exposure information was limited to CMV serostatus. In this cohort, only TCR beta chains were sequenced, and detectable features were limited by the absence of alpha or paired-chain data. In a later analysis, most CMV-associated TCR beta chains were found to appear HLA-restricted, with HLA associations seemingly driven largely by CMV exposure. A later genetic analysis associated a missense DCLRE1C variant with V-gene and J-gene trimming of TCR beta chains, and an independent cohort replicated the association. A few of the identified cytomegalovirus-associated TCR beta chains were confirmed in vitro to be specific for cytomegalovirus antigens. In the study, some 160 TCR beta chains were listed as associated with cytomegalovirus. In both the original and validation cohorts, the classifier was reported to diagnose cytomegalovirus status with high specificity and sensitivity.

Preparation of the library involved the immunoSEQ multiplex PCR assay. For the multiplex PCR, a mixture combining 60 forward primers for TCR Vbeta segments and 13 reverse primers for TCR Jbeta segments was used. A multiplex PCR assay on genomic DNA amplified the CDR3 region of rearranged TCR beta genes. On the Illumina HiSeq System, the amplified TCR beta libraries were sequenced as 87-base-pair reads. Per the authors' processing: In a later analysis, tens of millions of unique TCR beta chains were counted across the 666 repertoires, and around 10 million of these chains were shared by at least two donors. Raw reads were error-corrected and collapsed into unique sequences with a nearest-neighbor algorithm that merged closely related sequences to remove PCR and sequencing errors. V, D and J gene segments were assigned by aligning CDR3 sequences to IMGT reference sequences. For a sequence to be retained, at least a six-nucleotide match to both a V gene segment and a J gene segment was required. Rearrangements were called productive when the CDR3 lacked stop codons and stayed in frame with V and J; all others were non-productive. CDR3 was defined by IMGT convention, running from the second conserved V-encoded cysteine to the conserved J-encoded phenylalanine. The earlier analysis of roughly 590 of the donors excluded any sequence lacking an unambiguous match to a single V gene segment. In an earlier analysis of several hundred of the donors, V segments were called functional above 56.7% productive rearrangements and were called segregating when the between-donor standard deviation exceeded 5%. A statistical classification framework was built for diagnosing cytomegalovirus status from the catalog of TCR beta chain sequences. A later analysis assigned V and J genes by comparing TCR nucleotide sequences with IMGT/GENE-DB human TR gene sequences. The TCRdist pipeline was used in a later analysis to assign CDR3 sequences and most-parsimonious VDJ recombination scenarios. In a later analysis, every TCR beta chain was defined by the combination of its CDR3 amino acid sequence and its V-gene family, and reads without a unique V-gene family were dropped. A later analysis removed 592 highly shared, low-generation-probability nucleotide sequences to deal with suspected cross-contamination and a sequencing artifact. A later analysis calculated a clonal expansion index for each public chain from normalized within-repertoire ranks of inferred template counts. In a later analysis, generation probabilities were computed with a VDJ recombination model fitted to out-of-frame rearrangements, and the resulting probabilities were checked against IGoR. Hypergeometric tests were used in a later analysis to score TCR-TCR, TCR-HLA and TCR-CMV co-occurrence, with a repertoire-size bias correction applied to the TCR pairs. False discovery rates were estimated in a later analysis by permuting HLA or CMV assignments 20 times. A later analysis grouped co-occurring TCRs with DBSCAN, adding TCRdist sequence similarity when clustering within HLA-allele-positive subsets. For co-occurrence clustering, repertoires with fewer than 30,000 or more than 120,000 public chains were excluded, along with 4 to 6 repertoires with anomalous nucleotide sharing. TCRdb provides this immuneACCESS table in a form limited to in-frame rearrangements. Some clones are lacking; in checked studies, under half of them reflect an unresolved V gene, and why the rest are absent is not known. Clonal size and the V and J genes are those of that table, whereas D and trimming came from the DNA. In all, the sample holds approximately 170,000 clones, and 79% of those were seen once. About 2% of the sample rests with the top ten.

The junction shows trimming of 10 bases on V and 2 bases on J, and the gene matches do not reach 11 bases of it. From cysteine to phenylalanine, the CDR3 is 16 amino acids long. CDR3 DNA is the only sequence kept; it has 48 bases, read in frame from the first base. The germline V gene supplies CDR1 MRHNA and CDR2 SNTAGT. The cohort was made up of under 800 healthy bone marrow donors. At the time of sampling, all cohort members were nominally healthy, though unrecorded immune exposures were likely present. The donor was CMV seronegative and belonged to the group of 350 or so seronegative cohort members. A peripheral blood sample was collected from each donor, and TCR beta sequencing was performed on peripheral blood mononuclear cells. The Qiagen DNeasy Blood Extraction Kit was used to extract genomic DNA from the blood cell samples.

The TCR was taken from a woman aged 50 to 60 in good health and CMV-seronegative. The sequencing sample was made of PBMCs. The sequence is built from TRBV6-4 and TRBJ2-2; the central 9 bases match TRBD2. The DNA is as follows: TGTGCCACCCGGTCCGGGACTAGCCCCAACACCGGGGAGCTGTTTTTT. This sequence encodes CATRSGTSPNTGELFF.